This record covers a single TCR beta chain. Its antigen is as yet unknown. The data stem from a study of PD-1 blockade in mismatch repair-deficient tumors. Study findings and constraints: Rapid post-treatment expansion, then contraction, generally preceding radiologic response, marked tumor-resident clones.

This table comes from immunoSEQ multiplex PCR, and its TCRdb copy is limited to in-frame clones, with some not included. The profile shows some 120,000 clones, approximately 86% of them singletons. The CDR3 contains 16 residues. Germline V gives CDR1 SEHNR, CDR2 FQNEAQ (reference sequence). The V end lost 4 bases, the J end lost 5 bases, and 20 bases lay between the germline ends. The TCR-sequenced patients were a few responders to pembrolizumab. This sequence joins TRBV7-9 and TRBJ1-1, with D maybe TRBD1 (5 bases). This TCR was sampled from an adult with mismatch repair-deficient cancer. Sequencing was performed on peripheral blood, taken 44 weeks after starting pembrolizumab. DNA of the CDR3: TGTGCCAGCAGCTCCCCGGCGCTAGCGGGGGGTACTGAAGCTTTCTTT. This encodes CASSSPALAGGTEAFF.